The 12 T cell receptor beta chains below come from one sample, sequenced in a study of cytomegalovirus exposure and HLA in healthy donors (dated by TCRdb to 2016 to 2017). To prepare the library, the immunoSEQ multiplex PCR assay was applied. For the multiplex PCR, a mixture combining 60 forward primers for TCR Vbeta segments and 13 reverse primers for TCR Jbeta segments was used. Not all clones reach the TCRdb copy of this immuneACCESS table, which keeps in-frame sequences only. Checked studies attribute under half of the gap to unresolved V genes and leave the rest unexplained. In this sample the table shows about 130,000 clones, 74% of which occur a single time. In total, the top ten clones hold roughly 4% of the sample. The sample was PBMCs. All receptors derive from a woman aged 45-65 years in good health and CMV-seropositive.

The CDR3 sequence is CASRTGSSYEQYF. The CDR3, as DNA: TGTGCCAGCAGGACAGGCAGCTCCTACGAGCAGTACTTC. The gene calls are TRBV25-1 and TRBJ2-7; possible D gene TRBD1, 6 bases. Trimming removed 6 bases from V and 0 bases from J, with 9 bases in between. Germline lookup yields CDR1 MGHDK and CDR2 SYGVNS. The CDR3 length is 13 residues.

This clone was seen a few times. The rearrangement joins TRBV4-3 to TRBJ2-5; D perhaps matches TRBD2 (6 bases). The germline V gene has CDR1 LGHNA and CDR2 YSLEER. This CDR3 has 15 amino acids. The V end was cut by 3 bases, the J end by 1 base, with 12 bases between. Here the CDR3 DNA reads TGCGCCAGCAGCCAGGGTAGCGGCCCCCAAGAGACCCAGTACTTC. As protein: CASSQGSGPQETQYF.

The chain joins TRBV2 to TRBJ2-7; D possibly corresponds to TRBD2 (5 bases). The germline V gene encodes CDR1 SNHLY and CDR2 FYNNEI. CDR3 length equals 14 residues. Trimming left V 6 bases short and J 0 bases short, with 12 bases between. This CDR3 is CASRGPGLSYEQYF. CDR3 DNA: TGTGCCAGCAGGGGCCCAGGACTCTCCTACGAGCAGTACTTC.

This clone showed up just a few times. This chain connects TRBV11-2 to TRBJ2-1, with 8 bases aligning to TRBD1. The CDR3 has 18 residues. Unmatched junction bases numbered 8, after V lost 0 bases and J lost 1 base. Germline CDR1 and CDR2: SGHAT and FQNNGV. Here the CDR3 reads CASSLDFGTGSSYNEQFF. The CDR3 bases are TGTGCCAGCAGCTTAGATTTTGGGACAGGATCATCCTACAATGAGCAGTTCTTC. Full variable domain (missing parts from reference TRBV11-2 and TRBJ2-1): EAGVAQSPRYKIIEKRQSVAFWCNPISGHATLYWYQQILGQGPKLLIQFQNNGVVDDSQLPKDRFSAERLKGVDSTLKIQPAKLEDSAVYLCASSLDFGTGSSYNEQFFGPGTRLTVL.

This chain links TRBV9 with TRBJ1-3; D is unclear. With 0 bases removed from V and 4 bases from J, the gap between germline ends came to 5 bases. The germline V gene has CDR1 SGDLS and CDR2 YYNGEE. The CDR3 totals 13 residues. The CDR3 sequence is CASSVEAGNTIYF. The CDR3 region has the DNA TGTGCCAGCAGCGTAGAAGCAGGAAACACCATATATTTT.

The V and J genes are TRBV28 and TRBJ2-5, with D possibly matching TRBD1 (5 bases). The CDR3 is 14 amino acids. Between the trimmed V and J ends, which lost 5 bases and 6 bases, there was a span of 16 bases. Germline-derived CDR1 and CDR2 are MDHEN and SYDVKM. The CDR3 sequence is CASSRVAGSQTQYF. The CDR3 DNA is TGTGCCAGCAGTCGGGTTGCAGGGTCCCAGACCCAGTACTTC.

V usage is TRBV7-2 and J usage is TRBJ2-7; D is possibly TRBD2 (5 bases). Germline CDR1 and CDR2: SGHTA and FQGNSA. The CDR3 spans 15 residues. Trimming removed 5 bases at V and 1 base at J, with 15 bases between. CDR3: CASSPGIGKSYEQYF. CDR3 coding DNA: TGTGCCAGCAGCCCCGGGATAGGAAAATCCTACGAGCAGTACTTC. Using reference TRBV7-2 and TRBJ2-7 for the parts outside the CDR3, the full variable domain is GAGVSQSPSNKVTEKGKDVELRCDPISGHTALYWYRQSLGQGLEFLIYFQGNSAPDKSGLPSDRFSAERTGGSVSTLTIQRTQQEDSAVYLCASSPGIGKSYEQYFGPGTRLTVT.

Regarding this clone: Other DNA sequences within the sample encode an identical CDR3. The V call is TRBV4-2, the J call TRBJ2-1; possibly TRBD1 for D (6 bases). This CDR3 contains 17 residues. The germline V and J ends were trimmed by 1 base and 7 bases, with 20 bases remaining between them. CDR1 and CDR2 (germline): LGHNA, YNFKEQ. The CDR3 sequence is CASSQARGSTGTNEQFF. The CDR3 DNA is TGTGCCAGCAGCCAAGCGAGGGGGTCGACTGGAACTAATGAGCAGTTCTTC.

The rearrangement uses TRBV5-1 and TRBJ2-3; TRBD2 matches 12 bases. This CDR3 has 17 amino acids. Trimming at V came to 2 bases and at J to 3 bases, leaving 7 bases not matched to a gene. CDR1 is SGHRS and CDR2 is YFSETQ in the germline V gene. The CDR3 sequence: CASSLLRLAGVTDTQYF. For the CDR3, the DNA is TGCGCCAGCAGCTTACTGCGACTAGCGGGGGTGACAGATACGCAGTATTTT.

This clone was seen more than once but under ten times. V is TRBV19 and J is TRBJ1-1; D remains ambiguous. Per the germline V gene, CDR1 is LNHDA and CDR2 is SQIVND (reference sequence). This CDR3 has 17 amino acids. V was shortened by 3 bases and J by 0 bases, with 17 bases between the two germline ends. CDR3 amino acids: CASSMGMRSGMNTEAFF. As DNA, the CDR3 is TGTGCCAGTAGTATGGGGATGCGATCGGGGATGAACACTGAAGCTTTCTTT.

The V gene is TRBV28, the J gene TRBJ2-7; the D gene is possibly TRBD2 (7 bases). The V end was cut by 8 bases, the J end by 2 bases, with 16 bases between. In germline, CDR1 is MDHEN, CDR2 SYDVKM. This CDR3 has 14 residues. The DNA for the CDR3 is TGTGCCAGCCTTGAGGGGGGGACTACCTACGAGCAGTACTTC. This translates into CASLEGGTTYEQYF.

The chain employs TRBV30 and TRBJ1-6; D is ambiguous. Trimming removed 4 bases from V and 10 bases from J, with 14 bases in between. Germline lookup yields CDR1 GTSNPN and CDR2 SVGIG (reference sequence). CDR3 length: 13 residues. The CDR3 sequence: CAWNSGRRSPLHF. CDR3 DNA sequence: TGTGCCTGGAACTCAGGTCGTAGATCACCCCTCCACTTT. Full variable domain (outside the CDR3, taken from reference TRBV30 and TRBJ1-6): SQTIHQWPATLVQPVGSPLSLECTVEGTSNPNLYWYRQAAGRGLQLLFYSVGIGQISSEVPQNLSASRPQDRQFILSSKKLLLSDSGFYLCAWNSGRRSPLHFGNGTRLTVT.